The text below deals with one TCR beta chain. Its specificity is not known. This record comes from a study of cytomegalovirus exposure and HLA in healthy donors. Study results and caveats: It was taken for granted in presence/absence analyses that sequencing depth across donors was roughly uniform. Per published accounts, TCR beta sequences correctly predicted the HLA-A and HLA-B alleles of most subjects. Confirmation was obtained in vitro that a few CMV-associated chains are specific for CMV antigens.

It was healthy bone marrow donors who served as donors. This CDR3 has 12 residues. Trimming took off 10 bases at V and 4 bases at J, with 11 bases between the two ends. Germline values: CDR1 LNHDA, CDR2 SQIVND (reference sequence). Amplification used 60 Vbeta primers and 13 Jbeta primers. Profiled with immunoSEQ multiplex PCR; TCRdb holds only in-frame clones, not every one. This table has around 150,000 clones, roughly four fifths appearing once. The sequenced sample was PBMCs. The rearrangement joins TRBV19 to TRBJ2-1, with a tentative D call TRBD2 (6 bases). The receptor was isolated from a man between 50 and 59 years old in good health and CMV-seropositive. CDR3 DNA sequence: TGTGCCACTCGGGACTTTTACAATGAGCAGTTCTTC. Its translation: CATRDFYNEQFF.